This TCR beta chain was recovered during a study of T-cell memory formation after mild COVID-19. Study overall: The TCR clusters were mostly specific to one donor. Findings and caveats of the study: Among clones contracting day 15 to 85, CD4/CD8 was balanced, whereas later expanders leaned CD4+. Cross-reactive memory apparently joined, as some responding clones appeared in pre-infection memory.

The CDR3 is 15 residues long. Trimming took 6 bases from V and 0 from J, leaving 12 bases between them. TCR alpha and TCR beta cDNA libraries with sample barcodes and UMIs came from 5'RACE using constant-segment primers. TCRdb reprocessed the 5' RACE reads via MiXCR and lists one record per CDR3 protein. The sample shows about 600,000 distinct CDR3 sequences, less than 25% of them seen only once. A word on this clonotype: Its antigen remains unknown.

The chain joins TRBV12-3 or TRBV12-4 to TRBJ1-3; D unclear. Sequenced material: PBMCs or a T cell subset sorted from them (not recorded which). The receptor was isolated from an adult woman who had mild COVID-19 (a few samples of this study predate the infection). Cell type and time point are not known. CDR3 DNA: TGTGCCAGCAGCAGTGGTGGCGTCTCTGGAAACACCATATATTTT. Translating gives CASSSGGVSGNTIYF.